The clone carrying this TCR beta chain was seen once. Its specificity is unknown. The entry originates in a study of cytomegalovirus exposure and HLA in healthy donors. Background on the study: The same platform as the 666 first-cohort repertoires was used for the 120 validation repertoires, a later analysis reported. Overall study findings and caveats: Most TCRs appeared rarely, but some public TCRs recurred in many donors. Three of the chains that were CMV-associated were confirmed in vitro to be specific for CMV antigens. Subsequent analysis found a tendency for first-cohort TCR clusters to co-occur within the 120 or so validation repertoires.

Some clones are missing from TCRdb's copy, which holds only in-frame ones; the method was immunoSEQ multiplex PCR. The sample consists of over 100,000 clones, roughly 90% of them appearing once. The CDR3 is made up of 17 amino acids. The germline gives CDR1 SGHNT, CDR2 YYREEE (reference sequence). The V end lost 4 bases, the J end lost 0 bases, and 18 bases lay between the germline ends. This TCR derives from a woman younger than 30 in good health and CMV-seropositive. The chain couples TRBV5-4 to TRBJ2-3, with a tentative D call TRBD2 (5 bases). The sequenced sample was PBMCs. The CDR3 region is CASSLTGIPTSTDTQYF. The CDR3 nucleotides read TGTGCCAGCAGCCTAACCGGGATACCGACTAGCACAGATACGCAGTATTTT. The entire variable domain, with the rest obtained from reference TRBV5-4 and TRBJ2-3, is as follows: ETGVTQSPTHLIKTRGQQVTLRCSSQSGHNTVSWYQQALGQGPQFIFQYYREEENGRGNFPPRFSGLQFPNYSSELNVNALELDDSALYLCASSLTGIPTSTDTQYFGPGTRLTVL.